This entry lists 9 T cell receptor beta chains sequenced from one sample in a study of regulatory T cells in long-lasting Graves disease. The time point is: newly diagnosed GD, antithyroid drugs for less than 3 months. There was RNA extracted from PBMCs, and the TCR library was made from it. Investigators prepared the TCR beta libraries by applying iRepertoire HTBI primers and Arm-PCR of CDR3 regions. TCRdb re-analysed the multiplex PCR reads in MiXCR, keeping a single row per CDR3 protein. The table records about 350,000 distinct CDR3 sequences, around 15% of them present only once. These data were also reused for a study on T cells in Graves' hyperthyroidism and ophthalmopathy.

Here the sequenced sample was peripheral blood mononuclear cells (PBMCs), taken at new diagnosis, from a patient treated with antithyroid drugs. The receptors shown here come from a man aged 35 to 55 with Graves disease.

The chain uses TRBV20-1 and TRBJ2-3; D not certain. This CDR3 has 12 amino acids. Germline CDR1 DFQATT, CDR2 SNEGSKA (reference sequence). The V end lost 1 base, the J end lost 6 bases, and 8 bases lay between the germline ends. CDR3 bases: TGCAGTGCTAGAGCGCCCTGGGATACGCAGTATTTT. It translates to CSARAPWDTQYF.

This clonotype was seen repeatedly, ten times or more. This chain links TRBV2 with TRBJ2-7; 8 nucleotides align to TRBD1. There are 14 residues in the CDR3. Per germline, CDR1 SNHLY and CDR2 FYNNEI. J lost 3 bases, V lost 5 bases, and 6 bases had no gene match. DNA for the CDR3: TGTGCCAGCAGTAGACAGGGGTTTGGCTACGAGCAGTACTTC. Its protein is CASSRQGFGYEQYF.

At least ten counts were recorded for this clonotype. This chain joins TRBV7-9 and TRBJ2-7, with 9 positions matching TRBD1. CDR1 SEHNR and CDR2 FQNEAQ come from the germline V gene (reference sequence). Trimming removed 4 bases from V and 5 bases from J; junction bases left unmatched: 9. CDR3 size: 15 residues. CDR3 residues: CASSSPRTGENEQYF. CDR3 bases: TGTGCCAGCAGCTCACCGAGGACAGGGGAAAACGAGCAGTACTTC.

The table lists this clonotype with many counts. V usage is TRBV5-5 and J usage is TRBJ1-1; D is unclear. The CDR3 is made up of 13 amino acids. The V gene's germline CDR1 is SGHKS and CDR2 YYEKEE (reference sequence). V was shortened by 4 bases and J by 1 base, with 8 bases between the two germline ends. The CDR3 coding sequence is TGTGCCAGCAGCAAGATAGAGAACACTGAAGCTTTCTTT. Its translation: CASSKIENTEAFF.

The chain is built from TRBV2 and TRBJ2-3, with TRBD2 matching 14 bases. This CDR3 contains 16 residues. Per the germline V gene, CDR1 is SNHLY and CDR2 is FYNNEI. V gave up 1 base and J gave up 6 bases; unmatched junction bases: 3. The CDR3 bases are TGTGCCAGCAGTGAAGGGACTAGCGGGGGGCGGGATACGCAGTATTTT. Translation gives CASSEGTSGGRDTQYF.

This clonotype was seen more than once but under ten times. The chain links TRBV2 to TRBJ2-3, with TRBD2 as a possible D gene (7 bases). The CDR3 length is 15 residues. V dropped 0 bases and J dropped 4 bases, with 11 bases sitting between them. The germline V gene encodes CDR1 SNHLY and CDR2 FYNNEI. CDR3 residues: CASSEAAGASDTQYF. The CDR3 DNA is TGTGCCAGCAGTGAAGCGGCGGGGGCTTCAGATACGCAGTATTTT.

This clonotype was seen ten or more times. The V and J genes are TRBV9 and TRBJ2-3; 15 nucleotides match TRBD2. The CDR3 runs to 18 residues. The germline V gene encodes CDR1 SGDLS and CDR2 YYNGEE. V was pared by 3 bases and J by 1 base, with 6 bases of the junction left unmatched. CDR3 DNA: TGTGCCAGCAGCGCCCGGACTAGCGGGGGGGCGGGCACAGATACGCAGTATTTT. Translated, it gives CASSARTSGGAGTDTQYF.

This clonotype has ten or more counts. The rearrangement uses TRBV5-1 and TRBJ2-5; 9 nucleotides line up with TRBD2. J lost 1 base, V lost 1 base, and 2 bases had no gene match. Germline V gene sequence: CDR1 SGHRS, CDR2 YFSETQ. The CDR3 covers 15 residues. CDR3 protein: CASSLQRGVQETQYF. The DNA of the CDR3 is TGCGCCAGCAGCTTGCAGCGGGGGGTCCAAGAGACCCAGTACTTC.

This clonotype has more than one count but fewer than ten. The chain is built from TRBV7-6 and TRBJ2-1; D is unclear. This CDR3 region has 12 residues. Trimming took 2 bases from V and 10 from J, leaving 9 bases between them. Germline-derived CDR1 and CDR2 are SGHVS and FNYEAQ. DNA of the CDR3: TGTGCCAGCAGCTTACCCCTCAAAGAGCAGTTCTTC. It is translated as CASSLPLKEQFF.